A selection of T cell receptor beta chains follows, all from one sample in a study of T-cell reconstitution after alpha-beta-depleted transplantation in children. TCRdb redid the calling of the PCR reads with MiXCR, one entry per CDR3 protein. The sample lists around 230,000 distinct CDR3 sequences; roughly a sixth were seen once. The sample here was PBMCs, mostly from graft donor cells, taken 360 days after TCRalphabeta/CD19-depleted stem cell transplant. All receptors derive from a male patient aged 2 to 10 who had a stem cell transplant for acute lymphoblastic leukemia, so the T cells may come from the graft donor. Each CDR3 is given with its conserved first and last residue. Each record gives: D gene, J gene, V gene, clone size, CDR3 protein, CDR3 DNA. The D gene is left open where the match is weak. Where a row states a size, it is once, few, many or the class of an expanded clone; other rows omit it.

D gene: TRBD1
J gene: TRBJ2-5
V gene: TRBV7-9
clone size: once
CDR3 protein: CASSNQGAGTQYF
CDR3 DNA: TGTGCCAGCAGCAATCAGGGGGCGGGGACCCAGTACTTC

D gene: NA
J gene: TRBJ2-2
V gene: TRBV24-1
clone size: NA
CDR3 protein: CATSDFWGDTGELFF
CDR3 DNA: TGTGCCACCAGTGATTTCTGGGGGGACACCGGGGAGCTGTTTTTT

D gene: TRBD1
J gene: TRBJ1-4
V gene: TRBV4-3
clone size: few
CDR3 protein: CASSQEQGDGEKLFF
CDR3 DNA: TGCGCCAGCAGCCAAGAACAGGGGGACGGTGAAAAACTGTTTTTT

D gene: TRBD1
J gene: TRBJ2-7
V gene: TRBV28
clone size: few
CDR3 protein: CASSFALGQSLYEQYF
CDR3 DNA: TGTGCCAGCAGTTTTGCTTTGGGACAGAGCCTCTACGAGCAGTACTTC

D gene: TRBD1
J gene: TRBJ2-1
V gene: TRBV25-1
clone size: many
CDR3 protein: CASSNPGQGVYNEQFF
CDR3 DNA: TGTGCCAGCAGTAACCCGGGACAGGGGGTCTACAATGAGCAGTTCTTC

D gene: TRBD2
J gene: TRBJ2-2
V gene: TRBV29-1
clone size: NA
CDR3 protein: CSVDRGLAPTGELFF
CDR3 DNA: TGCAGCGTCGATAGGGGACTAGCCCCCACCGGGGAGCTGTTTTTT

D gene: TRBD1
J gene: TRBJ1-5
V gene: TRBV27
clone size: NA
CDR3 protein: CASSVADRGPRNQPQHF
CDR3 DNA: TGTGCCAGCAGTGTAGCAGACAGGGGGCCAAGGAATCAGCCCCAGCATTTT

D gene: TRBD2
J gene: TRBJ2-7
V gene: TRBV7-6
clone size: once
CDR3 protein: CASSLGGTSGSREKQYF
CDR3 DNA: TGTGCCAGCAGCTTAGGAGGGACTAGCGGGAGCAGAGAGAAGCAGTACTTC

D gene: NA
J gene: TRBJ2-1
V gene: TRBV20-1
clone size: NA
CDR3 protein: CSAAAIASSYNEQFF
CDR3 DNA: TGCAGTGCAGCTGCAATAGCGTCCTCCTACAATGAGCAGTTCTTC

D gene: NA
J gene: TRBJ2-1
V gene: TRBV6-1
clone size: NA
CDR3 protein: CASRRQGITYNEQFF
CDR3 DNA: TGTGCCAGCCGCCGGCAGGGTATCACCTACAATGAGCAGTTCTTC

D gene: TRBD2
J gene: TRBJ2-1
V gene: TRBV20-1
clone size: many
CDR3 protein: CSASILRLAGMSYNEQFF
CDR3 DNA: TGCAGTGCTAGCATATTAAGACTAGCGGGAATGAGCTACAATGAGCAGTTCTTC

D gene: NA
J gene: TRBJ2-3
V gene: TRBV7-2
clone size: NA
CDR3 protein: CASSLAGDGGYTDTQYF
CDR3 DNA: TGTGCCAGCAGCTTAGCTGGTGACGGGGGCTACACAGATACGCAGTATTTT

D gene: NA
J gene: TRBJ1-5
V gene: TRBV15
clone size: few
CDR3 protein: CATSYGNQPQHF
CDR3 DNA: TGTGCCACCAGTTATGGCAATCAGCCCCAGCATTTT

D gene: NA
J gene: TRBJ1-2
V gene: TRBV5-6
clone size: NA
CDR3 protein: CASSELTQTSLATGSYGYTF
CDR3 DNA: TGTGCCAGCAGCGAACTAACCCAAACCAGCTTGGCTACAGGGAGCTATGGCTACACCTTC

D gene: TRBD2
J gene: TRBJ2-3
V gene: TRBV7-6
clone size: NA
CDR3 protein: CASSRLALLQGDTQYF
CDR3 DNA: TGTGCCAGCAGCAGACTAGCGCTCCTACAAGGAGATACGCAGTATTTT

D gene: TRBD1
J gene: TRBJ2-3
V gene: TRBV2
clone size: NA
CDR3 protein: CASERQGPDTQYF
CDR3 DNA: TGTGCCAGCGAGAGACAGGGTCCAGATACGCAGTATTTT

D gene: NA
J gene: TRBJ1-5
V gene: TRBV3-1
clone size: few
CDR3 protein: CASSLRQALGVYSNQPQHF
CDR3 DNA: TGTGCCAGCAGCCTCAGACAGGCCCTCGGGGTATATAGCAATCAGCCCCAGCATTTT

D gene: NA
J gene: TRBJ1-4
V gene: TRBV5-1
clone size: few
CDR3 protein: CASSFGTPTNEKLFF
CDR3 DNA: TGCGCCAGCAGCTTCGGGACACCAACTAATGAAAAACTGTTTTTT

D gene: NA
J gene: TRBJ1-2
V gene: TRBV11-2
clone size: NA
CDR3 protein: CASSLEGQSPGYGYTF
CDR3 DNA: TGTGCCAGCAGCTTAGAAGGACAGAGTCCTGGCTATGGCTACACCTTC

D gene: NA
J gene: TRBJ1-1
V gene: TRBV6-5
clone size: NA
CDR3 protein: CASSYPLGTEAFF
CDR3 DNA: TGTGCCAGCAGTTACCCGCTGGGCACTGAAGCTTTCTTT